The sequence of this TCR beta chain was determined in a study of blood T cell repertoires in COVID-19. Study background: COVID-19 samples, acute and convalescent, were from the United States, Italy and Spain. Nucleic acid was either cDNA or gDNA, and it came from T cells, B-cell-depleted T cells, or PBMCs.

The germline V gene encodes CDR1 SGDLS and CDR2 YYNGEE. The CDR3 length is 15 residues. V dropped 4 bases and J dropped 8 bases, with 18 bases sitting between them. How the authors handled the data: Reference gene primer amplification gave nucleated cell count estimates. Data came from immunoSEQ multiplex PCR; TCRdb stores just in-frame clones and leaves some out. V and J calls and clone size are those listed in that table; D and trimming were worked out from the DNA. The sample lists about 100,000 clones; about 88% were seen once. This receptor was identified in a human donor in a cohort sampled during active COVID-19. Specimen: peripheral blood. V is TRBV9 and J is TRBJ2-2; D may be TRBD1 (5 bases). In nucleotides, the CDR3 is TGTGCCAGCAGCTTGCCCGACAGCACCGGGGGGGAGCTGTTTTTT. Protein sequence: CASSLPDSTGGELFF. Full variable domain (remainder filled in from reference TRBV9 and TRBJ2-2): DSGVTQTPKHLITATGQRVTLRCSPRSGDLSVYWYQQSLDQGLQFLIQYYNGEERAKGNILERFSAQQFPDLHSELNLSSLELGDSALYFCASSLPDSTGGELFFGEGSRLTVL.